A single sample gave rise to the 20 T cell receptor beta chains below, sequenced in a study of T cells after yellow fever vaccination. TCRdb redid the calling of the 5' RACE reads with MiXCR, one entry per CDR3 protein. The table lists about 580,000 distinct CDR3 sequences, around 16% of them singletons, with around 15% in the top ten. The specimen was PBMCs, collected 5 days after the first yellow fever vaccination. These receptors all come from a man aged 18 to 30 who received the YFV17D yellow fever vaccine.

This clonotype was counted only a few times. V usage is TRBV6-2 or TRBV6-3 and J usage is TRBJ2-5; D ambiguous. This CDR3 spans 14 amino acids. Germline V gene sequence: CDR1 MNHEY, CDR2 SVGEGT. The CDR3 DNA follows: TGTGCTTCCTGCCCCGGGCCGATGAAGGAGACCCAGTACTTC. Residues: CASCPGPMKETQYF.

V is TRBV20-1 and J is TRBJ2-3; 12 nucleotides align to TRBD2. The germline V gene has CDR1 DFQATT and CDR2 SNEGSKA (reference sequence). The ends lost 2 bases at V and 4 bases at J; junction bases unmatched: 10. The CDR3 contains 17 residues. Here the CDR3 DNA reads TGCAGTGCTAGATCCCCTGGGCTAGCGGGGGGGCCAGATACGCAGTATTTT. It specifies CSARSPGLAGGPDTQYF.

The chain recombines TRBV5-4 with TRBJ2-7, with D tentatively TRBD1 or TRBD2 (5 bases each). The CDR3 runs to 14 residues. CDR1 and CDR2 (germline): SGHNT, YYREEE (reference sequence). V lost 0 bases and J lost 12, with 19 bases in between. CDR3 sequence: CASSLAGTTTGGYV. CDR3 coding DNA: TGTGCCAGCAGCTTGGCCGGGACGACAACCGGCGGGTACGTC.

The J gene is TRBJ1-5, the V gene TRBV20-1; D is undetermined. The length of the CDR3 is 15 residues. V dropped 4 bases and J dropped 4 bases, with 17 bases sitting between them. Per the germline V gene, CDR1 is DFQATT and CDR2 is SNEGSKA (reference sequence). This CDR3 reads CSAKTPGSLNQPQHF. DNA for the CDR3: TGCAGTGCTAAAACGCCGGGATCCCTAAATCAGCCCCAGCATTTT.

The rearrangement joins TRBV7-2 to TRBJ1-2, with TRBD1 matching 7 bases. Germline trimming cut 4 bases from V and 5 bases from J; bases unmatched to any gene: 10. CDR3 length equals 15 residues. Germline V gene lookup returns CDR1 SGHTA and CDR2 FQGNSA. DNA for the CDR3: TGTGCCAGCAGCTCAATCCGGGACAGATTTTATGGCTACACCTTC. Residues: CASSSIRDRFYGYTF.

The V gene is TRBV5-4, the J gene TRBJ2-5; D is undetermined. Germline CDR1 reads SGHNT; CDR2 reads YYREEE (reference sequence). Trimming removed 0 bases from V and 1 base from J, with 7 bases in between. CDR3 length equals 14 residues. The CDR3 protein is CASSLVSSQETQYF. The DNA of the CDR3 is TGTGCCAGCAGCTTGGTTTCGAGCCAAGAGACCCAGTACTTC. Together with reference TRBV5-4 and TRBJ2-5, the CDR3 gives the full variable domain: ETGVTQSPTHLIKTRGQQVTLRCSSQSGHNTVSWYQQALGQGPQFIFQYYREEENGRGNFPPRFSGLQFPNYSSELNVNALELDDSALYLCASSLVSSQETQYFGPGTRLLVL.

The chain recombines TRBV5-1 with TRBJ2-7; tentative D call: TRBD2 (6 bases). This CDR3 is built from 14 residues. Germline V gene sequence: CDR1 SGHRS, CDR2 YFSETQ. Trimming pared 3 bases from V and 6 bases from J, leaving 16 bases between. Written as DNA, the CDR3 is TGCGCCAGCAGCTGGGTCGACCAGGAGGGCGAGCAGTACTTC. It encodes CASSWVDQEGEQYF.

CDR3 protein: CSATPGSTQYF. The CDR3 region has the DNA TGCAGTGCTACACCAGGTAGTACGCAGTATTTT. This chain uses TRBV20-1 with TRBJ2-3, with D unresolved. The ends were cut back, 4 bases at V and 8 bases at J, with 10 bases in the middle. Germline assignment: CDR1 DFQATT and CDR2 SNEGSKA (reference sequence). The length of the CDR3 is 11 residues.

The chain combines TRBV7-9 with TRBJ2-3; TRBD1 matches 7 bases. Germline V gene lookup returns CDR1 SEHNR and CDR2 FQNEAQ (reference sequence). The V and J ends lost 5 bases and 2 bases, in that order; junction bases with no gene match: 4. The length of the CDR3 is 14 residues. The CDR3 nucleotides read TGTGCCAGCAGCCCGGGACAGTACACAGATACGCAGTATTTT. Its protein is CASSPGQYTDTQYF.

The sample holds a few counts of this clonotype. This chain connects TRBV12-3 or TRBV12-4 to TRBJ2-1, with 9 bases fitting TRBD2. Unmatched junction bases numbered 4, after V lost 11 bases and J lost 2 bases. The CDR3 consists of 13 residues. CDR3 nucleotides: TGTGCCGGTAGCGGGGGAGCCTACAATGAGCAGTTCTTC. Its translation: CAGSGGAYNEQFF.

This clonotype was observed a handful of times. The chain couples TRBV5-1 to TRBJ1-1; no definite D call. Germline loops: CDR1 SGHRS, CDR2 YFSETQ. Between the trimmed V and J ends, which lost 2 bases and 0 bases, there was a span of 11 bases. This CDR3 contains 15 residues. The CDR3 nucleotides are TGCGCCAGCAGCTTAACTCCCGGGCTGAACACTGAAGCTTTCTTT. Its protein is CASSLTPGLNTEAFF.

The V gene is TRBV6-2 or TRBV6-3, the J gene TRBJ2-2, with D perhaps given as TRBD1 or TRBD2 (6 bases each). CDR1 and CDR2 from the germline V gene are MNHEY and SVGEGT. Trimming took 6 bases from V and 5 from J, leaving 16 bases between them. The CDR3 covers 15 residues. The CDR3 DNA reads TGTGCCAGCAGCCGTCAACAGGGAGGAACCGGGGAGCTGTTTTTT. It is translated as CASSRQQGGTGELFF.

This clonotype was observed a few times. The chain joins TRBV20-1 to TRBJ1-3, with 9 bases matching TRBD1. The CDR3 has 15 amino acids. Per the germline V gene, CDR1 is DFQATT and CDR2 is SNEGSKA (reference sequence). The V gene end was trimmed by 3 bases and the J gene end by 3 bases; junction bases not matched to a gene: 6. The CDR3 protein is CSARLQGAGGNTIYF. CDR3 DNA sequence: TGCAGTGCTAGGTTACAGGGGGCAGGTGGAAACACCATATATTTT.

The chain employs TRBV6-1 and TRBJ2-7, with TRBD1 matching over 9 bases. Germline lookup yields CDR1 MNHNS and CDR2 SASEGT. CDR3 length equals 15 residues. Losses at the gene ends were 7 bases for V and 0 bases for J; bases not matched to a gene: 7. CDR3 DNA sequence: TGTGCCAGCACAAAACAGGGGGCCCTCTCCTACGAGCAGTACTTC. As protein: CASTKQGALSYEQYF.

This clonotype was observed a handful of times. J is TRBJ1-1 and V is TRBV12-3 or TRBV12-4; no clear D gene. V lost 2 bases and J lost 4, with 11 bases in between. CDR3 length: 14 amino acids. Written as DNA, the CDR3 is TGTGCCAGCAGTTTATTTGAGAAAGGCACTGAAGCTTTCTTT. This sequence encodes CASSLFEKGTEAFF.

This clonotype was counted a few times. This chain connects TRBV15 to TRBJ1-5; D gene unclear. V gave up 1 base and J gave up 3 bases, with 10 bases separating them. CDR3 size: 15 residues. Germline values: CDR1 LNHNV, CDR2 YYDKDF (reference sequence). The CDR3 here is CATSRVQDNNQPQHF. Here the CDR3 DNA reads TGTGCCACCAGCAGAGTCCAGGATAACAATCAGCCCCAGCATTTT. Full variable domain (rest looked up from reference TRBV15 and TRBJ1-5): DAMVIQNPRYQVTQFGKPVTLSCSQTLNHNVMYWYQQKSSQAPKLLFHYYDKDFNNEADTPDNFQSRRPNTSFCFLDIRSPGLGDTAMYLCATSRVQDNNQPQHFGDGTRLSIL.

The chain carries TRBV6-2 or TRBV6-3 and TRBJ1-5; 11 nucleotides line up with TRBD1. CDR3 length: 15 amino acids. Trimming cost V 6 bases and J 6 bases; bases outside gene matches: 7. Germline V gives CDR1 MNHEY, CDR2 SVGEGT. Here the CDR3 reads CASSPGQGALQPQHF. The CDR3 DNA is TGTGCCAGCAGCCCCGGACAGGGGGCACTTCAGCCCCAGCATTTT.

The chain combines TRBV4-3 with TRBJ2-5; D unresolved. V was pared by 1 base and J by 5 bases, with 23 bases between. CDR1 is LGHNA, CDR2 YSLEER, per germline. The CDR3 is 18 residues long. CDR3 protein: CASSQGVLTPGVSETQYF. The CDR3 bases are TGCGCCAGCAGCCAAGGCGTCCTCACCCCGGGCGTGTCGGAGACCCAGTACTTC.

The rearrangement uses TRBV6-2 or TRBV6-3 and TRBJ1-1; D uncertain. Germline V CDR1 and CDR2: MNHEY, SVGEGT. This CDR3 has 12 residues. V lost 5 bases and J lost 5, with 9 bases in between. Here the CDR3 DNA reads TGTGCCAGCAGTGAGGATAGGACTGAAGCTTTCTTT. The encoded protein is CASSEDRTEAFF.

The chain joins TRBV4-3 to TRBJ2-2, with D unresolved. The CDR3 sequence is 15 residues long. V was trimmed by 1 base and J by 4 bases, leaving 10 bases between them. Germline V gene sequence: CDR1 LGHNA, CDR2 YSLEER. For the CDR3, the DNA is TGCGCCAGCAGCCAAGGTCCCGGACCCACCGGGGAGCTGTTTTTT. This encodes CASSQGPGPTGELFF.